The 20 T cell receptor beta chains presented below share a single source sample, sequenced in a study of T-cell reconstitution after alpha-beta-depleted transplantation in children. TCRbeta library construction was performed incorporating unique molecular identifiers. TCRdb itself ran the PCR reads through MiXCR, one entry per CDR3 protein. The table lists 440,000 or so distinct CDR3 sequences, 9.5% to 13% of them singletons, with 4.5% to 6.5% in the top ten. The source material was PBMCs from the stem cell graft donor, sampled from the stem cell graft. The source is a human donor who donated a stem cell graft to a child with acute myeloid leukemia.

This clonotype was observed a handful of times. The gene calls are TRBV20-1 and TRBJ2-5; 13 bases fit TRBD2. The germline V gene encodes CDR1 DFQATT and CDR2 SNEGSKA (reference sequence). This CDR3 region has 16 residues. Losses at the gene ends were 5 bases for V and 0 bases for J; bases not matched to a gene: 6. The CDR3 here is CSARRTSGGHQETQYF. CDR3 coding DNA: TGCAGTGCTCGGCGGACTAGCGGGGGCCACCAAGAGACCCAGTACTTC.

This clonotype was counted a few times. The CDR3 bases are TGTGCCAGCAGTTCAGCCCAGGACCATAATGAAAAACTGTTTTTT. It is translated as CASSSAQDHNEKLFF. J is TRBJ1-4 and V is TRBV12-3 or TRBV12-4; D is ambiguous. The CDR3 length is 15 residues. The germline V and J ends were trimmed by 4 bases and 4 bases, with 13 bases remaining between them.

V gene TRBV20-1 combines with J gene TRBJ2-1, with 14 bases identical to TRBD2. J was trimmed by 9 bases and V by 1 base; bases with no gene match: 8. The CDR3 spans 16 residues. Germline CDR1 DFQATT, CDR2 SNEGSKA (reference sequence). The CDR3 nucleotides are TGCAGTGCTAGAGGGCAGACTAGCGGGGGGGGGAGTGAGCAGTTCTTC. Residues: CSARGQTSGGGSEQFF.

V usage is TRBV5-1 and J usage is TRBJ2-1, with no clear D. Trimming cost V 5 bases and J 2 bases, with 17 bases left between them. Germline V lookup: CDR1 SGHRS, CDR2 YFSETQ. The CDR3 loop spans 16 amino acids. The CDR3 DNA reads TGCGCCAGCAGTTACCAGGAAAGGAGACCCTACAATGAGCAGTTCTTC. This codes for CASSYQERRPYNEQFF.

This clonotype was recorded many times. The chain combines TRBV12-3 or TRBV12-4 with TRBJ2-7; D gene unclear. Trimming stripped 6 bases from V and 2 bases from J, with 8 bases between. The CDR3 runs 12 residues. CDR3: CASSRITYEQYF. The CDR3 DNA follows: TGTGCCAGCAGCCGGATAACCTACGAGCAGTACTTC.

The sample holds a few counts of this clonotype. The CDR3 loop is CAIGDRASESGNTIYF. For the CDR3, the DNA is TGTGCCATCGGAGACAGGGCATCGGAATCTGGAAACACCATATATTTT. V usage is TRBV10-3 and J usage is TRBJ1-3, with 7 bases identical to TRBD1. Germline CDR1 is ENHRY and CDR2 is SYGVKD. This CDR3 contains 16 residues. Trimming removed 8 bases from V and 1 base from J; junction bases left unmatched: 11.

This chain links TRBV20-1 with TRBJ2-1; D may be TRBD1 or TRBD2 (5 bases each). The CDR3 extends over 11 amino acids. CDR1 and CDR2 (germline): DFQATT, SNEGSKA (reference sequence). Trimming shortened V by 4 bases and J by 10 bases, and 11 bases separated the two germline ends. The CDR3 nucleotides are TGCAGTGCTAACCTAGGGGAGGAGCAGTTCTTC. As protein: CSANLGEEQFF.

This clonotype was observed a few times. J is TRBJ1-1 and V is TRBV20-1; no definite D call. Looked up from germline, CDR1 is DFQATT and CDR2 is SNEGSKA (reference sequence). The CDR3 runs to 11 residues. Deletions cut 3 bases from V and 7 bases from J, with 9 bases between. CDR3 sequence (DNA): TGCAGTGCTAGTCAACACCATGAAGCTTTCTTT. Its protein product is CSASQHHEAFF.

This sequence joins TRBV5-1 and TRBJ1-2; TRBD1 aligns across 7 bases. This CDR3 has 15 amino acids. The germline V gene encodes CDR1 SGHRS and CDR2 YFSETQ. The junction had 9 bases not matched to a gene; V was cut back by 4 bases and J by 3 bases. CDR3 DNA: TGCGCCAGCAGCAGTATGACAGGGAACGACTATGGCTACACCTTC. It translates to CASSSMTGNDYGYTF.

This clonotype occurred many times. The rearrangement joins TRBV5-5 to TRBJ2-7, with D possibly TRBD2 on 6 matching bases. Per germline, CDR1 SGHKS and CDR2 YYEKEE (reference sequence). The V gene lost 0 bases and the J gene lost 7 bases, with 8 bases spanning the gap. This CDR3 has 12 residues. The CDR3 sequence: CASSLAGGEQYV. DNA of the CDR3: TGTGCCAGCAGCTTGGCCGGGGGTGAGCAGTACGTC.

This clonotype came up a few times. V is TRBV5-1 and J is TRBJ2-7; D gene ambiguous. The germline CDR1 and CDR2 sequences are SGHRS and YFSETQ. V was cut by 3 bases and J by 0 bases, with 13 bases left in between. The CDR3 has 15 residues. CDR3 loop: CASSSGGIPSYEQYV. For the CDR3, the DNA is TGCGCCAGCAGCTCAGGTGGGATCCCCTCCTACGAGCAGTACGTC.

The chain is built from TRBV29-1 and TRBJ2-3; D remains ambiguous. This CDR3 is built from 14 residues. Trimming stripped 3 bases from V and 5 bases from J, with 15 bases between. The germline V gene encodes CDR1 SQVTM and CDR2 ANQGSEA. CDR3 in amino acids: CSVDVGSPGDTQYF. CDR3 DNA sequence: TGCAGCGTTGACGTCGGCAGCCCAGGAGATACGCAGTATTTT.

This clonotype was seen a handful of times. As DNA, the CDR3 is TGCAGTGCTAGCCCAGGGGGAAGTCAGCCCCAGCATTTT. This encodes CSASPGGSQPQHF. This chain uses TRBV20-1 with TRBJ1-5; 7 bases are shared with TRBD1. From germline, CDR1 is DFQATT and CDR2 SNEGSKA (reference sequence). This CDR3 spans 13 amino acids. The junction had 5 bases not matched to a gene; V was cut back by 3 bases and J by 6 bases.

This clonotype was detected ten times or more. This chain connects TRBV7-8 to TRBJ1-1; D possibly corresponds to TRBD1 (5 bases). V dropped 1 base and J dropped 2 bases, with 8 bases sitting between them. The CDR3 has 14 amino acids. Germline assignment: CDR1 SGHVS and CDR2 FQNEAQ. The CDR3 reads CASSLEGPNTEAFF. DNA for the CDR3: TGTGCCAGCAGCTTAGAGGGGCCTAACACTGAAGCTTTCTTT.

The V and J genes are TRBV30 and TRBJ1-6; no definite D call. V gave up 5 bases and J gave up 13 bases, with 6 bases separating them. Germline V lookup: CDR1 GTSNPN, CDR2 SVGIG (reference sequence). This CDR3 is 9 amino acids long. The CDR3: CAWGPPLHF. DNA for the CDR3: TGTGCCTGGGGGCCTCCCCTCCACTTT. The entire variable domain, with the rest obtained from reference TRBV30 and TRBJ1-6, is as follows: SQTIHQWPATLVQPVGSPLSLECTVEGTSNPNLYWYRQAAGRGLQLLFYSVGIGQISSEVPQNLSASRPQDRQFILSSKKLLLSDSGFYLCAWGPPLHFGNGTRLTVT.

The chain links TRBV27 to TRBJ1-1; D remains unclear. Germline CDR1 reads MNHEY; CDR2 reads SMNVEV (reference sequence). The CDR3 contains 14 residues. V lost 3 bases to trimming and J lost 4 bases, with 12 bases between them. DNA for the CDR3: TGTGCCAGCAGTTTGATCCCCGAGGGCACTGAAGCTTTCTTT. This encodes CASSLIPEGTEAFF.

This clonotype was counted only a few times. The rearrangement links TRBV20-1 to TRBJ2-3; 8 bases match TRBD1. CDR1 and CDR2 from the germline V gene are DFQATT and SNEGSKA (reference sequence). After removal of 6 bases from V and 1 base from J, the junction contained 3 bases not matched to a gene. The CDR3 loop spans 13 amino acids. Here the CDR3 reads CSATGVGTDTQYF. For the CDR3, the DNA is TGCAGTGCGACAGGGGTGGGCACAGATACGCAGTATTTT.

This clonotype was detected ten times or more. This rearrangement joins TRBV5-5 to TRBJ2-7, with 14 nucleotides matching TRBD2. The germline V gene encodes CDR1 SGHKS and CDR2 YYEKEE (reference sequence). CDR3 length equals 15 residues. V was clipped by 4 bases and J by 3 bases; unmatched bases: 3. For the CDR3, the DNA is TGTGCCAGCAGCCCGGGGACTAGCGGGGGCTACGAGCAGTACTTC. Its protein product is CASSPGTSGGYEQYF.

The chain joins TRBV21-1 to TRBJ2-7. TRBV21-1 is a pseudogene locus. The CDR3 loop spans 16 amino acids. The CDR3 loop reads CASSKVEARISYEQYF. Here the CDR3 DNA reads TGTGCCAGCAGCAAAGTGGAAGCTAGAATCTCCTACGAGCAGTACTTC.

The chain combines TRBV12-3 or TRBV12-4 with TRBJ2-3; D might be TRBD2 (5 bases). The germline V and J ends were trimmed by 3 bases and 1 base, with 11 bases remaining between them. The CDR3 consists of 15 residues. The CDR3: CASSLLARGTDTQYF. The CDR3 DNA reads TGTGCCAGCAGTTTGCTAGCTAGGGGCACAGATACGCAGTATTTT.